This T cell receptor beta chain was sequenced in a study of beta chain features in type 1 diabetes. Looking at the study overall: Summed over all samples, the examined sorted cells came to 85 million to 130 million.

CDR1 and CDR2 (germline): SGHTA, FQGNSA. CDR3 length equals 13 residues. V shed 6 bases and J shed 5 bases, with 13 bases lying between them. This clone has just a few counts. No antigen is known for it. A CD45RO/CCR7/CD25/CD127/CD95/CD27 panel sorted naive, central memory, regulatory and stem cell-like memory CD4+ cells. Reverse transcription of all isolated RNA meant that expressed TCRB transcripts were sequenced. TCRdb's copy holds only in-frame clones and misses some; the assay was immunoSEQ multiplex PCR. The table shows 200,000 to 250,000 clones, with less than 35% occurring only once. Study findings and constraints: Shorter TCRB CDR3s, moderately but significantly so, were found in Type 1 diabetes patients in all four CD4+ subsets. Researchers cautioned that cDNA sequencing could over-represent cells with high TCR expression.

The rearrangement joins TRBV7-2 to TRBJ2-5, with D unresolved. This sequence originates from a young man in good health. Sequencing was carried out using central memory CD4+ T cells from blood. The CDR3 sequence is CASSVWGRETQYF. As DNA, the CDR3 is TGTGCCAGCAGTGTATGGGGTAGGGAGACCCAGTACTTC.